Listed below are T cell receptor beta chains from one sample, sequenced in a study of PD-L1 blockade in urothelial cancer. Here immunoSEQ multiplex PCR was the method, and the copy in TCRdb shows in-frame clones only, minus some. The table lists 70,000 to 95,000 clones, about four fifths of them singletons. Specimen: PBMCs, collected around atezolizumab (anti-PD-L1) treatment. The receptors stem from a man in his fifties or sixties with urothelial cancer. The conserved cysteine and the conserved F or W are not part of the CDR3 here.

TRBV28,TRBJ1-1,ASSLMAGNTEAF
TRBV4-1,TRBJ2-3,ASSQGSAGGHTDTQY
TRBV18,TRBJ1-6,ASSPPTGKNSPLH
TRBV10-2,TRBJ2-7,ASSEFSGTYEQY
TRBV6-5,TRBJ1-3,ASSYAQGGGNTIY
TRBV7-6,TRBJ2-7,ASSLRRGYEQY
TRBV7-8,TRBJ2-3,ASSLAASGFTDTQY
TRBV10-1,TRBJ1-1,ASSATKNTEAF
TRBV11-2,TRBJ2-1,ASSFAAGGPNEQF
TRBV18,TRBJ2-2,ASENSIANTGELF
TRBV12-5,TRBJ2-5,ASGSDISETQY
TRBV7-8,TRBJ2-7,ASSSTYEQY
TRBV10-3,TRBJ2-7,AISTGSYEQY
TRBV6-5,TRBJ2-7,ASSYSRGNYEQY
TRBV9,TRBJ1-5,ASSNGGGNNQPQH
TRBV7-9,TRBJ2-7,ASSSGQVPYEQY
TRBV4-1,TRBJ2-7,ASSHTDRSYEQY
TRBV21-1,TRBJ1-5,ASSKDSGRAKLNNQPQH
TRBV10-3,TRBJ2-6,AISAGGRSSGANVLT
TRBV7-2,TRBJ1-1,ASSLALGRGNTEAF
TRBV10-3,TRBJ2-3,ALTRTAEETDTQY
TRBV10-2,TRBJ2-3,ASSAWDSVTDTQY
TRBV28,TRBJ1-2,ASSSTQGGYGYT
TRBV6-6,TRBJ1-1,ASSYTGVSTEAF
TRBV2,TRBJ2-2,ASSGDRGFGTGELF
TRBV18,TRBJ2-5,ASSRVGRGQETQY
TRBV6-1,TRBJ2-1,ASSDVIAGGHEQF